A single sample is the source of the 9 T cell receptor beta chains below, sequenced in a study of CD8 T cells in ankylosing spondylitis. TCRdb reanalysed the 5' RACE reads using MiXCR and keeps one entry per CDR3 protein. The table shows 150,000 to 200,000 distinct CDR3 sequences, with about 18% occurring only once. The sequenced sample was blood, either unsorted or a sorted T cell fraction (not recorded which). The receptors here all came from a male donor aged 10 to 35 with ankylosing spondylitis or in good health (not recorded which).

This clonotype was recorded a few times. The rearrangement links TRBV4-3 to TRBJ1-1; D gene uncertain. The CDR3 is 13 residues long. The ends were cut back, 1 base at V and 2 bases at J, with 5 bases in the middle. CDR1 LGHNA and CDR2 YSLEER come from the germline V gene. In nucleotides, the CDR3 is TGCGCCAGCAGCCAAGGGGTAAACACTGAAGCTTTCTTT. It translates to CASSQGVNTEAFF.

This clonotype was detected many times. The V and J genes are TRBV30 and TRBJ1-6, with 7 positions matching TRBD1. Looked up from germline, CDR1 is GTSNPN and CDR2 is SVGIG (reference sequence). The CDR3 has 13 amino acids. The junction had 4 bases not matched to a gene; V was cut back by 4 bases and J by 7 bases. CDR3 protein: CAWTTGLNSPLHF. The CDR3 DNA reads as TGTGCCTGGACGACAGGGTTGAATTCACCCCTCCACTTT.

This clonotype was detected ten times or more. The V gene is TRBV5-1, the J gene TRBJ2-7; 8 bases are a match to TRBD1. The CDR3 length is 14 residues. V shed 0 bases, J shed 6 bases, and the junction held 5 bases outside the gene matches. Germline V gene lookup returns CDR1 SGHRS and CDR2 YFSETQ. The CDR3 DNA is TGCGCCAGCAGCTTGGGGGCAGGGGGCGGCGAGCAGTACGTC. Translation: CASSLGAGGGEQYV.

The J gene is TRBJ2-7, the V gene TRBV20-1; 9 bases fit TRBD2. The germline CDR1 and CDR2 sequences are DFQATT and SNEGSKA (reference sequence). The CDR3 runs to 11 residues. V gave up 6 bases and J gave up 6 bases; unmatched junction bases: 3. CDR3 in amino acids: CSAGSGSEQYF. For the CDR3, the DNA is TGCAGTGCGGGTAGCGGGAGCGAGCAGTACTTC.

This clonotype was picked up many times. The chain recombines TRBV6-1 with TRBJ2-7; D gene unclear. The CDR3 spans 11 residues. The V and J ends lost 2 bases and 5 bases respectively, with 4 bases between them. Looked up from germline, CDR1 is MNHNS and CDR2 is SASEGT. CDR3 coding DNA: TGTGCCAGCAGTGAAAGGAACGAGCAGTACTTC. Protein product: CASSERNEQYF.

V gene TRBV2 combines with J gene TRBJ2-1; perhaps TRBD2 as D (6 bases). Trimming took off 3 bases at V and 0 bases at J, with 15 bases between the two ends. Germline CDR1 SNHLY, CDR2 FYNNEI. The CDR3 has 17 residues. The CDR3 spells CASSERPGEGSYNEQFF. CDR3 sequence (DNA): TGTGCCAGCAGTGAGAGACCGGGAGAGGGCTCCTACAATGAGCAGTTCTTC. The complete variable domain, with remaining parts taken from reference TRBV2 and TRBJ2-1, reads EPEVTQTPSHQVTQMGQEVILRCVPISNHLYFYWYRQILGQKVEFLVSFYNNEISEKSEIFDDQFSVERPDGSNFTLKIRSTKLEDSAMYFCASSERPGEGSYNEQFFGPGTRLTVL.

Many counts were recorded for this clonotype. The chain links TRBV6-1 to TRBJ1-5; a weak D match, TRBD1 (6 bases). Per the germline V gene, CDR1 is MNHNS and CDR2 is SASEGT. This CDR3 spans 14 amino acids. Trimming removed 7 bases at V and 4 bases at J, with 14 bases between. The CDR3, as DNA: TGTGCCAGCACCCCGGGACACCAAAATCAGCCCCAGCATTTT. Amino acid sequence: CASTPGHQNQPQHF.

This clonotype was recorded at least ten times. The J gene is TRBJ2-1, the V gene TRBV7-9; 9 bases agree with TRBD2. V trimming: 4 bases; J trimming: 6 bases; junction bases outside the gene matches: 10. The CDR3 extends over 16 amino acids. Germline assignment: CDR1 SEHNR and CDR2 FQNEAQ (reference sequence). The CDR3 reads CASSSLAGASINEQFF. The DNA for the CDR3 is TGTGCCAGCAGCTCCTTAGCGGGAGCTTCGATCAATGAGCAGTTCTTC.

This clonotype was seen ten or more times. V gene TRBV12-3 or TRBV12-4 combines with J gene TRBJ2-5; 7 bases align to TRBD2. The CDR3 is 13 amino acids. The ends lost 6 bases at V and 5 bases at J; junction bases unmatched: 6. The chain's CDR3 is CASRPRDYETQYF. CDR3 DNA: TGTGCCAGCAGACCCCGGGACTACGAGACCCAGTACTTC.